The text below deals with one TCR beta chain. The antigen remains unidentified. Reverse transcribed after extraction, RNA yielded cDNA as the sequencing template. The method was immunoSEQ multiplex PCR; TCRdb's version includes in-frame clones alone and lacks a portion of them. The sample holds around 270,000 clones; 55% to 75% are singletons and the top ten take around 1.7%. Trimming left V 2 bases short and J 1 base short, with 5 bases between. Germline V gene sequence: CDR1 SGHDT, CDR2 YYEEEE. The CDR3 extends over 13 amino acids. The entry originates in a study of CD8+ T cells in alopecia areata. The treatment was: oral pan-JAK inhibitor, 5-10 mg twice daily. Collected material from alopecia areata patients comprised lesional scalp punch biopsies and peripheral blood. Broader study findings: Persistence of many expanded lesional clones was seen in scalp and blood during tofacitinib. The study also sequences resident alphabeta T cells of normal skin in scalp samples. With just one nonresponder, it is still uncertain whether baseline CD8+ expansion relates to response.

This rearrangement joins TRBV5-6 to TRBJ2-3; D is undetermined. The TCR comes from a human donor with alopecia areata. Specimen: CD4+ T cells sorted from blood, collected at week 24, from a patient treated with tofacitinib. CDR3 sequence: CASSLLGTDTQYF. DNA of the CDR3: TGTGCCAGCAGCTTATTGGGCACAGATACGCAGTATTTT. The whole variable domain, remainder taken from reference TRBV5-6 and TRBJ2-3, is DAGVTQSPTHLIKTRGQQVTLRCSPKSGHDTVSWYQQALGQGPQFIFQYYEEEERQRGNFPDRFSGHQFPNYSSELNVNALLLGDSALYLCASSLLGTDTQYFGPGTRLTVL.